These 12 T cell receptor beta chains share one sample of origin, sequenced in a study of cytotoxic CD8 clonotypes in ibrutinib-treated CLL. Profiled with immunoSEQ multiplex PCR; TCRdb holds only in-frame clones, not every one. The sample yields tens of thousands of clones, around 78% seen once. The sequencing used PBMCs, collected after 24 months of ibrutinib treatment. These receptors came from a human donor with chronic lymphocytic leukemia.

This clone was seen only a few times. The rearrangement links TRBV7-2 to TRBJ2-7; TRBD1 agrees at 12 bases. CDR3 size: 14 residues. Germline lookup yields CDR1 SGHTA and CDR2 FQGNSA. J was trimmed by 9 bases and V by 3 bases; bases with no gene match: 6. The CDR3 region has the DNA TGTGCCAGCAGCTTCGGGACAGGGGGCGGCGGGCAGTACTTC. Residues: CASSFGTGGGGQYF.

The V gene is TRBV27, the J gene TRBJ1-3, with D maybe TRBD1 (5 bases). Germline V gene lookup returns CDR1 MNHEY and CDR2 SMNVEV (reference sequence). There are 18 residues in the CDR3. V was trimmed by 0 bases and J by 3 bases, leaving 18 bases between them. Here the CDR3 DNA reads TGTGCCAGCAGTTTATCCAATCCCCCCGGGGCGGGTGGAAACACCATATATTTT. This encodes CASSLSNPPGAGGNTIYF.

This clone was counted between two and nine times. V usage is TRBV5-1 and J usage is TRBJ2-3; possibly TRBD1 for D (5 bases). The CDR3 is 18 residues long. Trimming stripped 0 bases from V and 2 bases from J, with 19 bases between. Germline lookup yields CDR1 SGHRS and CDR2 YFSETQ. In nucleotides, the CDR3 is TGCGCCAGCAGCTTGGATGGCAGGGCCGAAAGATCCACAGATACGCAGTATTTT. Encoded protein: CASSLDGRAERSTDTQYF.

The CDR3 loop is CASSPNWTGGVDEQYF. The CDR3 bases are TGTGCCAGCAGCCCCAATTGGACAGGGGGCGTCGACGAGCAGTACTTC. The rearrangement joins TRBV7-9 to TRBJ2-7, with 11 positions matching TRBD1. Trimming cost V 5 bases and J 5 bases; bases outside gene matches: 11. The germline V gene encodes CDR1 SEHNR and CDR2 FQNEAQ (reference sequence). The CDR3 length is 16 residues. Full variable domain (missing parts from reference TRBV7-9 and TRBJ2-7): DTGVSQNPRHKITKRGQNVTFRCDPISEHNRLYWYRQTLGQGPEFLTYFQNEAQLEKSRLLSDRFSAERPKGSFSTLEIQRTEQGDSAMYLCASSPNWTGGVDEQYFGPGTRLTVT.

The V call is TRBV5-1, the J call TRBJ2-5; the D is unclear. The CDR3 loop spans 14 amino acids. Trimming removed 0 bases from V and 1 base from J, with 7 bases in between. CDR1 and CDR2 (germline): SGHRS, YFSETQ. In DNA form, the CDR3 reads TGCGCCAGCAGCTTGGCACAGATCCAAGAGACCCAGTACTTC. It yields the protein CASSLAQIQETQYF.

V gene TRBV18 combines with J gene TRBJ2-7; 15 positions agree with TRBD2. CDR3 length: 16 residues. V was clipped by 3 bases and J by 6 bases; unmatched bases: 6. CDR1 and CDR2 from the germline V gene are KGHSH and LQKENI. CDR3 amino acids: CASSPPGLAGGGEQYF. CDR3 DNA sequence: TGTGCCAGCTCACCGCCGGGACTAGCGGGAGGAGGCGAGCAGTACTTC.

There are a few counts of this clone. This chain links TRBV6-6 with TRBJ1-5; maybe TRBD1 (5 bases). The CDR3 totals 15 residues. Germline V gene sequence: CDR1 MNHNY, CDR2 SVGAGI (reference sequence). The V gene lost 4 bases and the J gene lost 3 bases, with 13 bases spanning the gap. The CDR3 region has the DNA TGTGCCAGCAGTTCCCGCGTGGGGGACAATCAGCCCCAGCATTTT. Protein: CASSSRVGDNQPQHF.

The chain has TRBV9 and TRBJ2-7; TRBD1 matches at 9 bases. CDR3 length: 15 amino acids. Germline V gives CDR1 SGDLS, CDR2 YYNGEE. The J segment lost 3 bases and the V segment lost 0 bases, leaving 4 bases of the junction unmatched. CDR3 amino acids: CASSVGTGGHYEQYF. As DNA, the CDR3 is TGTGCCAGCAGCGTAGGAACAGGGGGCCACTACGAGCAGTACTTC.

The CDR3 sequence: CAWSPRENQPQHF. The CDR3 nucleotides are TGTGCCTGGAGTCCGCGCGAGAATCAGCCCCAGCATTTT. The chain is built from TRBV30 and TRBJ1-5, with D unresolved. Trimming took 2 bases from V and 4 from J, leaving 9 bases between them. There are 13 residues in the CDR3. Per the germline V gene, CDR1 is GTSNPN and CDR2 is SVGIG (reference sequence).

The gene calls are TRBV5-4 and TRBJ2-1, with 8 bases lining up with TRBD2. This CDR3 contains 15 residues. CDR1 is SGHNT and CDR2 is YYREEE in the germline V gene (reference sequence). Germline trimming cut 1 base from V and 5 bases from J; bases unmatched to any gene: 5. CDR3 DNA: TGTGCCAGCAGCTTGATTGGGACTAGGGACAATGAGCAGTTCTTC. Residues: CASSLIGTRDNEQFF.

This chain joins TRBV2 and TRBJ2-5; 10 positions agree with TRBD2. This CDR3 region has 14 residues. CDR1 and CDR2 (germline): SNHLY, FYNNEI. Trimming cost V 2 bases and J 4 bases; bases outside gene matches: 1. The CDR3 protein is CASSELAGVETQYF. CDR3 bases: TGTGCCAGCAGTGAACTAGCGGGAGTAGAGACCCAGTACTTC.

The CDR3 sequence: CASSYSGDNSYEQYF. The CDR3 coding sequence is TGTGCCAGCAGTTACTCGGGGGACAACTCCTACGAGCAGTACTTC. The chain links TRBV6-5 to TRBJ2-7, with D possibly TRBD1 on 6 matching bases. V was shortened by 0 bases and J by 0 bases, with 9 bases between the two germline ends. Per germline, CDR1 MNHEY and CDR2 SVGAGI. CDR3 length: 15 residues.